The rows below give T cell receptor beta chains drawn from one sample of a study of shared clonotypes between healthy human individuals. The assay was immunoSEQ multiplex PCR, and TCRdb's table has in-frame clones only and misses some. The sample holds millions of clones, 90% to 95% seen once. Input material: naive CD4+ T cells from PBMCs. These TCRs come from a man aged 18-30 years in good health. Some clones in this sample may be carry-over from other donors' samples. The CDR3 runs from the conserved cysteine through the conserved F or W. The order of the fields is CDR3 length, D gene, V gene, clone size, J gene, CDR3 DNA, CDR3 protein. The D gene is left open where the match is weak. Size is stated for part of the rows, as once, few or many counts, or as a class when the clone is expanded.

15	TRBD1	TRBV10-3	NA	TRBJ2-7	TGTGCCATCAGAAGGGACAGCTCAAACTCCTACGAGCAGTACTTC	CAIRRDSSNSYEQYF
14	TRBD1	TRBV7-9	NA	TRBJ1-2	TGTGCCAGCAGCTTGGGACAGGGGGAAGGTGGCTACACCTTC	CASSLGQGEGGYTF
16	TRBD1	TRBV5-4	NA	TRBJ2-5	TGTGCCAGCAGCTCACCGGGACAGCGTAGCCAAGAGACCCAGTACTTC	CASSSPGQRSQETQYF
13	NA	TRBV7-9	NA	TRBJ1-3	TGTGCCAGCAGCTTATTGGCAGGAAACACCATATATTTT	CASSLLAGNTIYF
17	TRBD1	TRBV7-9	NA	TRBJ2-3	TGTGCCAGCAGCTCTCCCCCGGGCAGGGGGCTCGCAGATACGCAGTATTTT	CASSSPPGRGLADTQYF
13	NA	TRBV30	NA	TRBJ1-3	TGTGCCTGCTCGAGAGGGACTGGAAACACCATATATTTT	CACSRGTGNTIYF
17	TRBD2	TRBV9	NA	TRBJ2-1	TGTGCCAGCAGCGTTGGTGGCGGGAGGGAAAACTACAATGAGCAGTTCTTC	CASSVGGGRENYNEQFF
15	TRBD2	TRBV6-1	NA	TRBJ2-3	TGTGCCAGCAGGGTTGGACTAGCGGGAGGAGATACGCAGTATTTT	CASRVGLAGGDTQYF
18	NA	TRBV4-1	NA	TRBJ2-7	TGCGCCAGCAGCCAAGACCTTTCTAGAGGGGGAGTCGGGTACGAGCAGTACTTC	CASSQDLSRGGVGYEQYF
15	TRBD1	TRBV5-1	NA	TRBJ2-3	TGCGCCAGCAGCCCCGGACAGGGTGGGCCAGATACGCAGTATTTT	CASSPGQGGPDTQYF
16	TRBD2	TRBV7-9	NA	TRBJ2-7	TGTGCCAGCAGCCCGAGGTGGACTAGCGGTGCCCACGAGCAGTACTTC	CASSPRWTSGAHEQYF
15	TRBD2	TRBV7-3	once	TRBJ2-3	TGTGCCAGCAGCTCTTCTAGCGGGGGGACAGATACGCAGTATTTT	CASSSSSGGTDTQYF
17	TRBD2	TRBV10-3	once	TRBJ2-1	TGTGCCATCAGTGAGGTAGCGGGAGGGCGAATATACAATGAGCAGTTCTTC	CAISEVAGGRIYNEQFF
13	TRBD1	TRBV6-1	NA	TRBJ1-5	TGTGCCAGCAGAACGACAGGGAATCAGCCCCAGCATTTT	CASRTTGNQPQHF
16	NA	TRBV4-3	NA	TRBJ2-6	TGCGCCAGCAGCCACAGAGGGCGGGCAGGGGCCAACGTCCTGACTTTC	CASSHRGRAGANVLTF
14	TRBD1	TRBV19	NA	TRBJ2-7	TGTGCCAGTAGGGGACAGGGCGGCTCGTCCGAGCAGTACTTC	CASRGQGGSSEQYF
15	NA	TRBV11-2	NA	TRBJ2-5	TGTGCCAGCAGCTTAGCCCCAGGGTTGGAGGAGACCCAGTACTTC	CASSLAPGLEETQYF
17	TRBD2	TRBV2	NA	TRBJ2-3	TGTGCCAGCAGGGGACTAGCGGGAGGGCCTGGCACAGATACGCAGTATTTT	CASRGLAGGPGTDTQYF
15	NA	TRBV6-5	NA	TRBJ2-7	TGTGCCAGCAGTTACGCCGTGCAGGGTCCCTACGAGCAGTACTTC	CASSYAVQGPYEQYF
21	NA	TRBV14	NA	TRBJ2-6	TGTGCCAGCAGCCAAGATCTAGTTTATGGTTTCGCGGGCTCTGGGGCCAACGTCCTGACTTTC	CASSQDLVYGFAGSGANVLTF
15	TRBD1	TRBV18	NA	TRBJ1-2	TGTGCCAGCTCACCTACGTCGGGACAGACCTATGGCTACACCTTC	CASSPTSGQTYGYTF
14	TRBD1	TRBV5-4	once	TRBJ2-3	TGTGCCAGCAGGGAATACAGGGGGGCAGATACGCAGTATTTT	CASREYRGADTQYF
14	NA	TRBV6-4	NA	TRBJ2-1	TGTGCCAGCAGTCTTTCTAGCGAGAACAATGAGCAGTTCTTC	CASSLSSENNEQFF
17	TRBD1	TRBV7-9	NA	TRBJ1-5	TGTGCCAGCAGCTTAGCTTTTGGGACAGCCGGGAATCAGCCCCAGCATTTT	CASSLAFGTAGNQPQHF
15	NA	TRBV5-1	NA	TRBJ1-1	TGCGCCAGCAGCTTGGTCCGGGGGGCTCGGGCTGAAGCTTTCTTT	CASSLVRGARAEAFF
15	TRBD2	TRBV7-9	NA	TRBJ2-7	TGTGCCAGCAGCTTACTGACTAGCGGGGTCTACGAGCAGTACTTC	CASSLLTSGVYEQYF
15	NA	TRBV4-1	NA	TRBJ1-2	TGCGCCAGCAGCCAGGCGGGACGCCTGAACTATGGCTACACCTTC	CASSQAGRLNYGYTF
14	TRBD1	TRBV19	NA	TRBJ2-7	TGTGCCAGTCGTCGGACAGGGGGAAACTACGAGCAGTACTTC	CASRRTGGNYEQYF
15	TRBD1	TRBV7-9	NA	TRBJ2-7	TGTGCCAGCAGCTTAGGGGGGACAGTAACCTACGAGCAGTACTTC	CASSLGGTVTYEQYF
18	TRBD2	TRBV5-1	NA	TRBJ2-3	TGCGCCAGCAGCTTCGGGGGACTAGCGGGAGGGAGCACAGATACGCAGTATTTT	CASSFGGLAGGSTDTQYF
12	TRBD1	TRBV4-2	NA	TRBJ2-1	TGTGCCAGCAGCCAAGGGGACAGGGGGCAGTTCTTC	CASSQGDRGQFF
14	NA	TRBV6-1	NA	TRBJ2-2	TGTGCCAGCATGTTGCAGGGTTTAACCGGGGAGCTGTTTTTT	CASMLQGLTGELFF
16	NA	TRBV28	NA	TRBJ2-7	TGTGCCAGCAGTCCCCTAGGGCAGGGTCGTACCTACGAGCAGTACTTC	CASSPLGQGRTYEQYF
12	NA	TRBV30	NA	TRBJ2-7	TGTGCCTGGAGTGCCGGGGATTACGAGCAGTACTTC	CAWSAGDYEQYF
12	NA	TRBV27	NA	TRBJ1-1	TGTGCCAGCAGTTTATCATCAGGGGAAGCTTTCTTT	CASSLSSGEAFF
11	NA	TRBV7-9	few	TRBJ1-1	TGTGCCAGCAGGATGAACACTGAAGCTTTCTTT	CASRMNTEAFF
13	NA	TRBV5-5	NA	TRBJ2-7	TGTGCCAGCAGCTTGGGACTAGTCTACGAGCAGTACTTC	CASSLGLVYEQYF
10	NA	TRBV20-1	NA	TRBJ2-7	TGCAGTGCTAGGGACTACGAGCAGTACTTC	CSARDYEQYF
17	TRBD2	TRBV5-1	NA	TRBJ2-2	TGCGCCAGCAGCTTGGCCAAGCGGGAGGGAGGTCTCGGGGAGCTGTTTTTT	CASSLAKREGGLGELFF
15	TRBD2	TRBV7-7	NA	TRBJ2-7	TGTGCCAGCAGCTTAGGAGGCGGGAGCTCCTACGAGCAGTACTTC	CASSLGGGSSYEQYF
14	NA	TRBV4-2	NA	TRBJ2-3	TGTGCCAGCCGTGATTCCGGGCGCACAGATACGCAGTATTTT	CASRDSGRTDTQYF
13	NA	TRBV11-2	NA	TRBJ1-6	TGTGCCAGCAGCTCAAACAGGGACCTACCCCTCCACTTT	CASSSNRDLPLHF
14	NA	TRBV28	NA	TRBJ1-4	TGTGCCAGCAACACGTTGGGACCGAATGAAAAACTGTTTTTT	CASNTLGPNEKLFF
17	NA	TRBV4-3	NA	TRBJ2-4	TGCGCCAGCAGCCAAGATCCAGGGGGGTCAGCCAAAAACATTCAGTACTTC	CASSQDPGGSAKNIQYF
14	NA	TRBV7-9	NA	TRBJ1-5	TGTGCCAGCAGCCGGAGTAATAGCAATCAGCCCCAGCATTTT	CASSRSNSNQPQHF
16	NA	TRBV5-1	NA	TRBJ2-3	TGCGCCAGCAGCTCGACCTCTAGCCCCGGACGGGATACGCAGTATTTT	CASSSTSSPGRDTQYF
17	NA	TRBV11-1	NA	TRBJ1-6	TGTGCCAGCAGCCCAGGGCCCGCGAGCTCCTATAATTCACCCCTCCACTTT	CASSPGPASSYNSPLHF
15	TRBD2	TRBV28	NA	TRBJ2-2	TGTGCCAGTTATGCTGGGGGGGTGAACACCGGGGAGCTGTTTTTT	CASYAGGVNTGELFF
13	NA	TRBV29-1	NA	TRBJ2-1	TGCAGCGGCGTGAGGGAAACCTACAATGAGCAGTTCTTC	CSGVRETYNEQFF
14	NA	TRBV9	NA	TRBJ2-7	TGTGCCAGCAGCCCAACAGGTGGTACCTACGAGCAGTACTTC	CASSPTGGTYEQYF
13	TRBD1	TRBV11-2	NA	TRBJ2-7	TGTGCCAGCAGCGCCCCTCGACAGGGCAGGCAGTACTTC	CASSAPRQGRQYF
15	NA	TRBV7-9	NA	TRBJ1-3	TGTGCCAGCAGCCTTAGGTCCCTCTCTGGAAACACCATATATTTT	CASSLRSLSGNTIYF